This is a list of T cell receptor beta chains from one sample in a study of blood T cell repertoires in COVID-19. The data were produced by immunoSEQ multiplex PCR, yet TCRdb's version contains in-frame clones alone and is incomplete. The repertoire includes tens of thousands of clones, around 79% of them detected once, and around 27% sits in the top ten. The sequenced material came from peripheral blood. All receptors derive from a man between 60 and 70 years old with active or convalescent COVID-19. Both conserved end residues are part of each CDR3. The order of the fields is J gene, CDR3 length, V gene, CDR3 protein.

J: TRBJ1-4
length: 13
V: TRBV7-9
CDR3: CASSADRPEKLFF

J: TRBJ1-1
length: 14
V: TRBV19
CDR3: CASSLPAMHTEAFF

J: TRBJ1-3
length: 16
V: TRBV11-2
CDR3: CASSLVSQGSRNTIYF

J: TRBJ2-3
length: 15
V: TRBV30
CDR3: CAWSVGAGSADTQYF

J: TRBJ2-1
length: 12
V: TRBV19
CDR3: CASGQTYNEQFF

J: TRBJ2-1
length: 15
V: TRBV7-3
CDR3: CASSLQTGGYNEQFF

J: TRBJ2-7
length: 12
V: TRBV10-3
CDR3: CAIGKQGYEQYF

J: TRBJ1-5
length: 12
V: TRBV18
CDR3: CASSGGNQPQHF

J: TRBJ1-4
length: 14
V: TRBV19
CDR3: CASSKSQYNEKLFF

J: TRBJ1-5
length: 16
V: TRBV28
CDR3: CASSFTFGSVAEPQHF

J: TRBJ2-5
length: 14
V: TRBV5-1
CDR3: CASKPGLAAETQYF

J: TRBJ1-6
length: 14
V: TRBV9
CDR3: CASSETNDNSPLHF

J: TRBJ1-6
length: 14
V: TRBV28
CDR3: CASRTGTTNSPLHF

J: TRBJ1-3
length: 13
V: TRBV6-6
CDR3: CASRQGSGNTIYF

J: TRBJ2-7
length: 16
V: TRBV6-1
CDR3: CASSDLGGGRSYEQYF

J: TRBJ2-1
length: 14
V: TRBV5-4
CDR3: CASRGREGPNEQFF

J: TRBJ2-7
length: 13
V: TRBV5-5
CDR3: CASSLYRTGEQYF

J: TRBJ2-2
length: 15
V: TRBV7-2
CDR3: CASSLGQGNTGELFF

J: TRBJ1-5
length: 17
V: TRBV15
CDR3: CATSRGRQASSNQPQHF

J: TRBJ2-5
length: 16
V: TRBV7-2
CDR3: CASSLRTGGEGETQYF

J: TRBJ1-3
length: 14
V: TRBV6-5
CDR3: CASSYSTEGNTIYF

J: TRBJ1-2
length: 11
V: TRBV14
CDR3: CASSMGGGYTF

J: TRBJ1-6
length: 15
V: TRBV19
CDR3: CASSILDMTNSPLHF

J: TRBJ2-5
length: 13
V: TRBV29-1
CDR3: CSSHGRGAETQYF

J: TRBJ2-1
length: 12
V: TRBV12-3/TRBV12-4
CDR3: CASGQGNDEQFF

J: TRBJ1-2
length: 14
V: TRBV5-1
CDR3: CASSPRTGGDGYTF

J: TRBJ1-1
length: 15
V: TRBV7-8
CDR3: CASSPEGRRDAEAFF

J: TRBJ1-2
length: 15
V: TRBV19
CDR3: CASTLSRAGAEGYTF

J: TRBJ1-5
length: 13
V: TRBV28
CDR3: CASSMTGNQPQHF

J: TRBJ2-7
length: 13
V: TRBV7-9
CDR3: CASSTDRAYEQYF

J: TRBJ2-7
length: 11
V: TRBV30
CDR3: CAVESSYEQYF

J: TRBJ2-5
length: 15
V: TRBV9
CDR3: CASSVARTGQETQYF

J: TRBJ2-3
length: 14
V: TRBV7-3
CDR3: CASSRLAGTDTQYF

J: TRBJ1-1
length: 15
V: TRBV7-3
CDR3: CASSSGQGGYTEAFF

J: TRBJ2-2
length: 16
V: TRBV18
CDR3: CASSLLTGGNTGELFF

J: TRBJ1-3
length: 17
V: TRBV5-1
CDR3: CASSLGTGGFSGNTIYF

J: TRBJ1-4
length: 14
V: TRBV19
CDR3: CASSAGRVNEKLFF

J: TRBJ2-2
length: 11
V: TRBV28
CDR3: CASSARWELFF

J: TRBJ1-2
length: 13
V: TRBV28
CDR3: CASSSTGGAWDTF

J: TRBJ1-2
length: 16
V: TRBV4-3
CDR3: CASSQEENRDLKGYTF

J: TRBJ1-1
length: 13
V: TRBV6-5
CDR3: CVGTGDGYTEAFF

J: TRBJ1-6
length: 15
V: TRBV4-2
CDR3: CASSQDWGGVSPLHF

J: TRBJ2-5
length: 11
V: TRBV10-3
CDR3: CAIRGEETQYF

J: TRBJ1-1
length: 15
V: TRBV18
CDR3: CASSLGQLGVTEAFF